The 10 T cell receptor beta chains below were found in one sample sequenced in a study of blood T cell repertoires in COVID-19. The table came from immunoSEQ multiplex PCR; TCRdb's copy has only in-frame clones and leaves some out. The table includes some 260,000 clones, about 88% detected once. The sample taken for sequencing was peripheral blood. The source is a woman between 35 and 50 years old who had recovered from COVID-19.

This rearrangement joins TRBV7-3 to TRBJ2-5; 8 bases are shared with TRBD1. The CDR3 totals 16 residues. V trimming: 5 bases; J trimming: 1 base; junction bases outside the gene matches: 9. CDR1 is SGHTA and CDR2 is FQGTGA in the germline V gene. CDR3 loop: CASSKGTGFGQETQYF. The DNA for the CDR3 is TGTGCCAGCAGCAAAGGGACAGGATTCGGCCAAGAGACCCAGTACTTC.

J is TRBJ2-5 and V is TRBV5-4; 9 nucleotides match TRBD1. The V segment lost 1 base and the J segment 2 bases; nucleotides outside the gene matches: 3. The CDR3 runs to 15 residues. Germline values: CDR1 SGHNT, CDR2 YYREEE (reference sequence). The CDR3 bases are TGTGCCAGCAGCTTGACCGGGACAGGGCAAGAGACCCAGTACTTC. This translates into CASSLTGTGQETQYF.

V gene TRBV29-1 combines with J gene TRBJ1-1, with a possible D match to TRBD1 (6 bases). Trimming took off 6 bases at V and 3 bases at J, with 11 bases between the two ends. Germline assignment: CDR1 SQVTM and CDR2 ANQGSEA. This CDR3 is 12 amino acids long. The CDR3 spells CSVGEGDTEAFF. Written as DNA, the CDR3 is TGCAGCGTAGGGGAGGGGGACACTGAAGCTTTCTTT.

This sequence joins TRBV2 and TRBJ2-3, with D unclear. The CDR3 consists of 14 residues. Germline CDR1 and CDR2: SNHLY and FYNNEI. Deletions cut 7 bases from V and 1 base from J, with 12 bases between. CDR3 coding DNA: TGTGCCAGCATTGGTGGAGACCGCACAGATACGCAGTATTTT. It translates to CASIGGDRTDTQYF.

This chain connects TRBV2 to TRBJ2-5, with 7 bases fitting TRBD1. The V gene's germline CDR1 is SNHLY and CDR2 FYNNEI. V lost 4 bases to trimming and J lost 3 bases; unmatched junction nucleotides: 2. The CDR3 consists of 13 residues. CDR3 sequence (DNA): TGTGCCAGCAGTGTACAGGGGAAAGAGACCCAGTACTTC. Translation gives CASSVQGKETQYF.

This chain uses TRBV9 with TRBJ2-5; TRBD2 agrees at 10 bases. Germline V gene sequence: CDR1 SGDLS, CDR2 YYNGEE. The CDR3 spans 16 residues. J lost 4 bases, V lost 0 bases, and 6 bases had no gene match. The DNA of the CDR3 is TGTGCCAGCAGCGTAGGTATAGCGGGAGGTCGAGAGACCCAGTACTTC. The encoded protein is CASSVGIAGGRETQYF.

The rearrangement joins TRBV7-6 to TRBJ1-2; tentatively, D is TRBD1 (5 bases). Germline V gene sequence: CDR1 SGHVS, CDR2 FNYEAQ. The length of the CDR3 is 11 residues. Trimming stripped 5 bases from V and 10 bases from J, with 11 bases between. This CDR3 reads CASSHGGPYTF. The CDR3 DNA is TGTGCCAGCAGCCACGGGGGTCCCTACACCTTC.

V gene TRBV4-2 combines with J gene TRBJ1-2, with 12 bases identical to TRBD1. Germline V gene data show CDR1 as LGHNA and CDR2 as YNFKEQ. The CDR3 runs 15 residues. V shed 0 bases, J shed 8 bases, and the junction held 4 bases outside the gene matches. CDR3 loop: CASSQDGTGGWGYTF. CDR3 coding DNA: TGTGCCAGCAGCCAAGACGGGACAGGGGGCTGGGGCTACACCTTC.

About this clone: The same CDR3 is also encoded by other DNA sequences in this sample. The V and J genes are TRBV6-5 and TRBJ1-5; the match to TRBD1 covers 7 bases. The germline V gene encodes CDR1 MNHEY and CDR2 SVGAGI. This CDR3 spans 13 amino acids. V dropped 8 bases and J dropped 5; count of bases not matched to a gene: 6. The CDR3 DNA reads TGTGCCAGCGGCAGAACAGGGGATCAGCCCCAGCATTTT. It encodes CASGRTGDQPQHF.

V gene TRBV18 combines with J gene TRBJ1-2; D unclear. This CDR3 has 15 amino acids. CDR1 and CDR2 from the germline V gene are KGHSH and LQKENI. Trimming cost V 0 bases and J 1 base, with 9 bases left between them. The CDR3 nucleotides are TGTGCCAGCTCACCACCGACCCGGGTTAACTATGGCTACACCTTC. This sequence encodes CASSPPTRVNYGYTF.